In its sample, the clone carrying this T cell receptor (beta chain) was seen a few times. V shed 5 bases and J shed 3 bases, with 19 bases lying between them. This CDR3 region has 16 residues. In germline, CDR1 is SGHAT, CDR2 FQNNGV. This specimen belongs to a study of T cell responses to AZD1222 COVID-19 vaccine. Libraries were prepared by immunoSEQ multiplex PCR; TCRdb keeps only in-frame clonotypes and omits some of them. The table lists 65,000 to 75,000 clones, around four fifths of them singletons. The source of this sequence is an adult in good health. The sample here was peripheral blood, taken on day 0 of AZD1222 vaccination. V usage is TRBV11-2 and J usage is TRBJ1-1; D is ambiguous. CDR3 DNA: TGTGCCAGCAGCCCCGGAGCGGGCTGGGTAGACACTGAAGCTTTCTTT. Translating it yields CASSPGAGWVDTEAFF.